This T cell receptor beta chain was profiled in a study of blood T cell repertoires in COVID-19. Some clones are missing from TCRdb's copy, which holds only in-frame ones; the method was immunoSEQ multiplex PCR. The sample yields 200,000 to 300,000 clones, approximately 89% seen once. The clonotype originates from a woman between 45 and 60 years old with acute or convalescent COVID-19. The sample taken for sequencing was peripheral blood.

CDR3 sequence (DNA): TGTGCCAGCAGTTACTCGAGGCAGGGGGTCGGCTACACCTTC. Its protein product is CASSYSRQGVGYTF. V gene TRBV6-5 combines with J gene TRBJ1-2; 7 bases agree with TRBD1. This CDR3 is built from 14 residues. V lost 0 bases and J lost 8; bases outside the gene matches: 6. Looked up from germline, CDR1 is MNHEY and CDR2 is SVGAGI.